This entry features one T cell receptor (beta chain) sequence. Original processing notes: Counts of nucleated cells, estimated from reference gene primer amplification, were obtained. Generated by immunoSEQ multiplex PCR, the TCRdb table keeps only in-frame clones and is missing some. V and J calls and clone size follow that table, whereas D and trimming were derived from the DNA. The table includes about 330,000 clones, around 92% detected once. The V end was cut by 5 bases, the J end by 1 base, with 20 bases between. The germline CDR1 and CDR2 sequences are WNHNN and SYGVQD (reference sequence). The CDR3 runs 17 residues. This specimen comes from a study of blood T cell repertoires in COVID-19. Study background: Whether acute or convalescent, the COVID-19 samples came from the United States, Italy and Spain. PBMCs, B-cell-depleted T cells, or T cells were the source of the cDNA or gDNA that made up the material.

This chain uses TRBV10-1 with TRBJ1-1, with a weak D call TRBD1 (5 bases). The clonotype originates from a man aged 18 to 29 who had recovered from COVID-19. Sequenced material: peripheral blood. The CDR3 reads CASSRTSYRRKNTEAFF. CDR3 in DNA: TGCGCCAGCAGTCGGACCTCCTACAGGCGAAAGAACACTGAAGCTTTCTTT.